Sequencing of this TCR beta chain was carried out in a study of CD8+CD57+ T cells in acquired aplastic anemia. Background on the study: DNA recovered from sorted CD4+ and CD8+ cells had a mean of approximately 3 ug. Overall study findings and caveats: CD8+ Simpson's diversity in patients was not significantly different from that in controls.

CDR3 and TCR beta VDJ profiling relied on a genomic DNA template. MiXCR, run by TCRdb on the reads, gives a single entry per CDR3 protein. The sample includes about 160,000 distinct CDR3 sequences, 71% seen only once; the top ten take 40% to 60%. Of note for this clonotype: Its antigen is not identified.

The CDR3 extends over 13 amino acids. The J segment lost 7 bases and the V segment lost 6 bases, leaving 7 bases of the junction unmatched. Germline-derived CDR1 and CDR2 are SGHTA and FQGTGA. Individuals selected for sequencing had exhibited CD8+CD57+ cell expansion on flow cytometry. At the time of blood sampling, patients had not yet received any therapy. This TCR was recovered from a human donor with aplastic anemia. The sample was sorted CD4+, CD8+, or CD8+CD57+ T cells (not recorded which) from PBMCs. The V and J genes are TRBV7-3 and TRBJ1-2; 8 bases line up with TRBD1. In nucleotides, the CDR3 is TGTGCCAGCAGTTCCGGACAGGGTGGTGGCTACACCTTC. Translating it yields CASSSGQGGGYTF.